This TCR beta chain was identified in a study of CD8+ T cells in alopecia areata. Deletions cut 8 bases from V and 8 bases from J, with 13 bases between. The CDR3 covers 11 residues. Germline V gene sequence: CDR1 SQVTM, CDR2 ANQGSEA. Comment on this clone: The target antigen is unknown.

Treatment given: oral pan-JAK inhibitor, 5-10 mg twice daily. TCR sequencing used cDNA made by reverse transcription of extracted RNA. Using immunoSEQ multiplex PCR, the repertoire was profiled, and TCRdb retains in-frame clones only, with some absent. The table has 200,000 to 250,000 clones, roughly 66% seen once. General study results and limits: Treatment with tofacitinib significantly lowered scalp clonality and reduced expanded CD8+ clones among the top 100. Compared with normal scalp, lesional scalp had higher clonality and more expanded CD8+ clones.

This receptor was obtained from a human donor with alopecia areata. The sample consisted of CD4+ T cells sorted from blood, taken at week 44, from a patient treated with tofacitinib. V is TRBV29-1 and J is TRBJ2-1; D tentatively fits TRBD1 or TRBD2 (5 bases each). The chain's CDR3 is CSHMGVHEQFF. Written as DNA, the CDR3 is TGCAGCCACATGGGGGTCCATGAGCAGTTCTTC.